This is a list of T cell receptor beta chains from one sample in a study of cytomegalovirus exposure and HLA in healthy donors. Data came from immunoSEQ multiplex PCR; TCRdb stores just in-frame clones and leaves some out. The sample records about 140,000 clones, about three fifths being singletons. Sequencing was done on a sample of PBMCs. All receptors derive from a male donor in good health and CMV-seronegative. Each CDR3 is given with its conserved first and last residue. D genes are given only for firm matches. Some rows have no size entry. The others give once, few or many, or a class for an expanded clone.

abundance	j_gene	d_gene	v_gene	CDR3aa	CDR3nt
NA	TRBJ2-7	NA	TRBV29-1	CSVEDNKGGPYEQYF	TGCAGCGTTGAAGATAATAAGGGAGGACCCTACGAGCAGTACTTC
NA	TRBJ2-3	TRBD2	TRBV5-1	CASSPRLAGSTDTQYF	TGCGCCAGCAGCCCTCGACTAGCGGGAAGCACAGATACGCAGTATTTT
NA	TRBJ2-1	TRBD2	TRBV10-3	CAIRGEGDEQFF	TGTGCCATCAGGGGGGAGGGAGATGAGCAGTTCTTC
NA	TRBJ1-2	NA	TRBV7-2	CASSLVGGAEANYGYTF	TGTGCCAGCAGCTTAGTGGGGGGGGCCGAGGCTAACTATGGCTACACCTTC
NA	TRBJ2-7	TRBD1	TRBV2	CASGGPRQGPYEQYF	TGTGCCAGCGGAGGCCCTAGACAGGGTCCCTACGAGCAGTACTTC
few	TRBJ2-3	TRBD2	TRBV7-6	CASSPGLAGALRIDTQYF	TGTGCCAGCAGCCCGGGACTAGCGGGGGCCTTACGAATAGATACGCAGTATTTT
NA	TRBJ1-5	TRBD1	TRBV10-3	CAISDRTGVEPQHF	TGTGCCATCAGTGATAGGACAGGGGTGGAGCCCCAGCATTTT
few	TRBJ1-4	NA	TRBV18	CASSSSTATEEKLFF	TGTGCCAGCTCATCCTCGACAGCAACCGAGGAAAAACTGTTTTTT
NA	TRBJ2-1	TRBD1	TRBV5-1	CASSWTGWGDNEQFF	TGCGCCAGCAGCTGGACAGGGTGGGGCGACAATGAGCAGTTCTTC
NA	TRBJ1-3	NA	TRBV7-6	CASSSEDRPGNTIYF	TGTGCCAGCAGCTCGGAAGACAGGCCTGGAAACACCATATATTTT
NA	TRBJ2-1	NA	TRBV19	CASSIETGSDSYNEQFF	TGTGCCAGTAGTATAGAAACAGGGTCTGACTCCTACAATGAGCAGTTCTTC
NA	TRBJ1-1	NA	TRBV9	CASSVGTAMNTEAFF	TGTGCCAGCAGCGTAGGGACAGCAATGAACACTGAAGCTTTCTTT
few	TRBJ2-1	TRBD2	TRBV9	CASSVEARGGWDEQFF	TGTGCCAGCAGCGTAGAAGCGCGGGGGGGCTGGGATGAGCAGTTCTTC
NA	TRBJ2-5	NA	TRBV7-8	CASSFGERETQYF	TGTGCCAGCAGCTTTGGGGAGCGGGAGACCCAGTACTTC
NA	TRBJ2-2	NA	TRBV7-6	CASSLVQGPTGELFF	TGTGCCAGCAGCTTAGTTCAGGGCCCAACCGGGGAGCTGTTTTTT
NA	TRBJ2-3	TRBD1	TRBV7-2	CASSLKTGGGGDTQYF	TGTGCCAGCAGCCTGAAAACAGGGGGCGGAGGAGATACGCAGTATTTT
NA	TRBJ2-7	TRBD2	TRBV7-8	CASSRGTSGGHYEQYF	TGTGCCAGCAGCCGCGGGACTAGCGGGGGCCACTACGAGCAGTACTTC
few	TRBJ1-5	NA	TRBV27	CASSITGGQPQHF	TGTGCCAGCAGCATTACCGGGGGTCAGCCCCAGCATTTT
NA	TRBJ2-7	TRBD2	TRBV6-1	CASSTSGGVFYEQYF	TGTGCCAGCAGCACTAGCGGGGGTGTCTTCTACGAGCAGTACTTC
many	TRBJ1-6	NA	TRBV6-5	CASRRVDLNSPLHF	TGTGCCAGCAGGCGCGTAGATCTGAATTCACCCCTCCACTTT
NA	TRBJ2-7	TRBD1	TRBV9	CASSVVEGGDEQYF	TGTGCCAGCAGCGTAGTTGAAGGGGGCGACGAGCAGTACTTC
NA	TRBJ2-3	TRBD1	TRBV28	CASSPRGLPGDTQYF	TGTGCCAGCAGTCCCAGGGGGCTTCCGGGAGATACGCAGTATTTT
NA	TRBJ2-7	NA	TRBV7-9	CASSVQGALAYEQYF	TGTGCCAGCAGCGTACAGGGTGCCCTGGCCTACGAGCAGTACTTC
few	TRBJ1-4	NA	TRBV19	CATRGVGTNEKLFF	TGTGCCACCAGGGGAGTGGGGACTAATGAAAAACTGTTTTTT
few	TRBJ2-7	TRBD2	TRBV7-6	CASSLGASGSYEQYF	TGTGCCAGCAGCTTAGGGGCTAGCGGCTCCTACGAGCAGTACTTC
NA	TRBJ2-2	NA	TRBV10-3	CAIRTGDANTGELFF	TGTGCCATCAGAACAGGTGACGCAAACACCGGGGAGCTGTTTTTT
NA	TRBJ1-4	NA	TRBV28	CASSLGGASEKLFF	TGTGCCAGCAGTTTAGGGGGGGCAAGTGAAAAACTGTTTTTT
NA	TRBJ2-3	TRBD1	TRBV9	CASSLRTGGITDTQYF	TGTGCCAGCAGCCTTCGGACAGGGGGCATAACAGATACGCAGTATTTT
NA	TRBJ2-5	TRBD1	TRBV30	CAWSVLATGGEVGYQETQYF	TGTGCCTGGAGTGTACTGGCGACAGGGGGCGAGGTGGGGTACCAAGAGACCCAGTACTTC
NA	TRBJ2-7	TRBD1	TRBV27	CASRLLDRGEQYF	TGTGCCAGCAGGCTACTGGACAGGGGAGAGCAGTACTTC
NA	TRBJ1-5	NA	TRBV4-2	CASSQAADSNQPQHF	TGTGCCAGCAGCCAAGCTGCGGACAGTAATCAGCCCCAGCATTTT
NA	TRBJ1-5	NA	TRBV7-6	CASSLARGGRDQPQHF	TGTGCCAGCAGCTTAGCGCGCGGGGGAAGGGATCAGCCCCAGCATTTT
few	TRBJ1-3	TRBD1	TRBV5-1	CASSSDRSGNTIYF	TGCGCCAGCAGCTCGGACAGGAGCGGAAACACCATATATTTT
NA	TRBJ2-7	NA	TRBV15	CATSRGLGGSYEQYF	TGTGCCACCAGCAGAGGTCTGGGGGGATCCTACGAGCAGTACTTC
NA	TRBJ2-7	TRBD1	TRBV2	CASSVGQGPYEQYF	TGTGCCAGCAGTGTTGGACAGGGACCCTACGAGCAGTACTTC
NA	TRBJ2-7	TRBD1	TRBV29-1	CSGNRGHEQYF	TGCAGCGGGAACAGGGGGCACGAGCAGTACTTC
NA	TRBJ1-1	NA	TRBV11-2	CASSRRGGIDEAFF	TGTGCCAGCAGCCGTCGCGGGGGTATTGATGAAGCTTTCTTT
NA	TRBJ2-3	NA	TRBV19	CASSMTGTSTDTQYF	TGTGCCAGTAGTATGACCGGGACTAGCACAGATACGCAGTATTTT
few	TRBJ1-3	NA	TRBV19	CASSIEEHISGNTIYF	TGTGCCAGTAGTATAGAAGAACACATCTCTGGAAACACCATATATTTT
NA	TRBJ2-3	NA	TRBV6-5	CASSYSPRGMKDTQYF	TGTGCCAGCAGTTACTCGCCGCGGGGCATGAAAGATACGCAGTATTTT
NA	TRBJ2-7	TRBD1	TRBV7-9	CASSWTGDSYEQYF	TGTGCCAGCAGCTGGACAGGGGACTCCTACGAGCAGTACTTC
once	TRBJ1-1	NA	TRBV11-3	CASSLVCVRKNTEAFF	TGTGCCAGCAGCTTAGTGTGTGTCAGGAAGAACACTGAAGCTTTCTTT
NA	TRBJ1-5	NA	TRBV19	CASSKSNYNQPQHF	TGTGCCAGTAGTAAATCAAACTACAATCAGCCCCAGCATTTT